This T cell receptor beta chain was observed in a study of blood T cell repertoires in COVID-19. Study processing details: Estimation of nucleated cell counts was performed using reference gene primer amplification. Repertoires were generated with immunoSEQ multiplex PCR, while TCRdb's copy carries only in-frame clones and drops some. That table furnishes V, J and clone size, whereas the DNA furnished D and trimming. There are 150,000 or so clones in the sample; 82% occur only once, and roughly 15% lies in the top ten. Only one count was recorded for this clone. With V trimmed by 1 base and J by 8 bases, 4 bases remained unmatched. Germline V gene sequence: CDR1 MGHRA, CDR2 YSYEKL. The CDR3 is 14 amino acids.

V usage is TRBV4-1 and J usage is TRBJ1-2; 10 bases line up with TRBD1. Sequenced: peripheral blood. The TCR sequence derives from a human donor with acute or convalescent COVID-19. The donor label of this sample is uncertain. For the CDR3, the DNA is TGCGCCAGCAGCCAAGGACAGGGGGCGATCGGCTACACCTTC. Translating gives CASSQGQGAIGYTF.